Sequencing of this TCR beta chain was carried out in a study of T-cell memory formation after mild COVID-19. Overall study results and limits: Unconfirmed was the SARS-CoV-2 specificity of second-wave clones that peaked on day 37. Some clones that responded were present in memory (sampled pre-infection), which suggests cross-reactive memory joined. Mostly located in CM and EM were contracting CD4+ clones, with contracting CD8+ clones located in EMRA.

Comment on this clonotype: The antigen remains undetermined.

Looked up from germline, CDR1 is DFQATT and CDR2 is SNEGSKA (reference sequence). V dropped 0 bases and J dropped 2 bases, with 11 bases sitting between them. This CDR3 has 15 residues. TCR alpha and TCR beta cDNA libraries with sample barcodes and UMIs came from 5'RACE using constant-segment primers. TCRdb analysed the 5' RACE reads with MiXCR anew, one entry per CDR3 protein. The top ten hold approximately 25% of the sample, which has approximately 46,000 distinct CDR3 sequences, approximately 12% seen once. The sample was PBMCs or a T cell subset sorted from them (not recorded which). The origin of this receptor is a man younger than 35 who had mild COVID-19 (a few samples of this study predate the infection). Cell type and time point are not known. V usage is TRBV20-1 and J usage is TRBJ1-5; D unresolved. The CDR3 region has the DNA TGCAGTGCTAGAGATTTCCAGGTTCGCAATCAGCCCCAGCATTTT. It codes for CSARDFQVRNQPQHF.